This T cell receptor beta chain was recorded in a study of T cell repertoires in cytomegalovirus infection. Study context: Shared public TCR beta signatures pointed to both CMV infection and a matching HLA type.

TCRdb re-called the reads through MiXCR, storing one row per CDR3 protein. The sample yields 45,000 to 75,000 distinct CDR3 sequences, around 34% seen once. A remark on this clonotype: As yet, its antigen is unknown.

Findings of the study overall: It was HLA-C-restricted CMV-specific TCR beta clonotypes that dominated the response ex vivo.

The CDR3 is 14 residues long. V was shortened by 0 bases and J by 11 bases, with 14 bases between the two germline ends. CDR1 is LNHNV, CDR2 YYDKDF, per germline (reference sequence). The receptor comes from a human donor in good health (CMV status not recorded). Some clones in this sample may be carry-over from other donors' samples. The chain has TRBV15 and TRBJ1-5; D gene ambiguous. The sequenced material came from PBMCs, sequenced either directly or after in vitro stimulation (not recorded which). CDR3 in amino acids: CATSRDGDLWAQHF. The CDR3 DNA is TGTGCCACCAGCAGAGATGGAGACCTGTGGGCCCAGCATTTT.